Sequencing of this T cell receptor beta chain was carried out in a study of CD8+CD57+ T cells in acquired aplastic anemia. Patients selected for sequencing had displayed CD8+CD57+ cell expansion by flow cytometry. Investigators profiled TCR beta VDJ and CDR3 from genomic DNA template. TCRdb reprocessed the reads with MiXCR, giving one entry per CDR3 protein. The data contain about 190,000 distinct CDR3 sequences, around half of them singletons. There are 17 residues in the CDR3. Germline CDR1 SGHRS, CDR2 YFSETQ. V dropped 1 base and J dropped 5 bases, with 16 bases sitting between them. This clonotype was sampled from a human donor with aplastic anemia. The specimen sequenced was sorted CD4+, CD8+, or CD8+CD57+ T cells (not recorded which) from PBMCs. This rearrangement joins TRBV5-1 to TRBJ1-6; tentative D call: TRBD1 (6 bases). In nucleotides, the CDR3 is TGCGCCAGCAGCTTGAGAGGGGGTGCCTCGGATAATTCACCCCTCCACTTT. This codes for CASSLRGGASDNSPLHF.